This passage covers 28 T cell receptor beta chains from one sample sequenced in a study of blood T cell repertoires in COVID-19. TCRdb's table, derived via immunoSEQ multiplex PCR, lists solely in-frame clones and lacks some. The sample consists of more than 100,000 clones, 84% of them appearing once. Sequencing was done on a sample of PBMCs or T cells enriched from blood (not recorded which). The receptors were sampled from a man aged 40-55 years with acute COVID-19.

The chain has TRBV6-5 and TRBJ1-1; D call uncertain. The length of the CDR3 is 11 residues. V was pared by 6 bases and J by 7 bases, with 9 bases between. Germline CDR1 is MNHEY and CDR2 is SVGAGI. The DNA for the CDR3 is TGTGCCAGCAGCCGAGTTGGTGAAGCTTTCTTT. Translated, it gives CASSRVGEAFF.

This sequence joins TRBV6-1 and TRBJ2-3, with TRBD2 as a possible D gene (5 bases). CDR1 and CDR2 from the germline V gene are MNHNS and SASEGT. Trimming shortened V by 4 bases and J by 1 base, and 18 bases separated the two germline ends. This CDR3 is 17 amino acids long. The CDR3 region has the DNA TGTGCCAGCAGTGCTGGAGGAGGAGGCCCGGGCACAGATACGCAGTATTTT. It specifies CASSAGGGGPGTDTQYF.

This clone was seen just once. This chain connects TRBV3-1 (or the pseudogene TRBV3-2) to TRBJ1-4; no clear D gene. This CDR3 has 15 residues. Trimming shortened V by 1 base and J by 5 bases, and 11 bases separated the two germline ends. Germline CDR1 LGHDT, CDR2 YNNKEL (reference sequence). The CDR3 is CASSQGGGYNEKLFF. The CDR3 nucleotides read TGTGCCAGCAGCCAAGGAGGAGGGTACAATGAAAAACTGTTTTTT.

The CDR3 DNA sequence: TGTGCCAGCAGCCCCTGGGGGCTTTCCTACAATGAGCAGTTCTTC. This gives the protein CASSPWGLSYNEQFF. The rearrangement uses TRBV27 and TRBJ2-1, with D perhaps TRBD1 (6 bases). Germline values: CDR1 MNHEY, CDR2 SMNVEV (reference sequence). The CDR3 has 15 residues. V was shortened by 6 bases and J by 1 base, with 13 bases between the two germline ends.

The J gene is TRBJ2-2, the V gene TRBV24-1; 8 nucleotides align to TRBD1. Trimming took 5 bases from V and 0 from J; bases not matched to a gene: 7. Per the germline V gene, CDR1 is KGHDR and CDR2 is SFDVKD. This CDR3 is 17 amino acids long. For the CDR3, the DNA is TGTGCCACCAGTGGTCGACAGGGGATTTCGAACACCGGGGAGCTGTTTTTT. Translation gives CATSGRQGISNTGELFF.

The chain recombines TRBV30 with TRBJ1-1; weak D call: TRBD1 (6 bases). Germline loops: CDR1 GTSNPN, CDR2 SVGIG (reference sequence). The CDR3 loop spans 13 amino acids. The germline V and J ends were trimmed by 3 bases and 6 bases, with 14 bases remaining between them. The CDR3 here is CAWRQGGWAEAFF. The CDR3, as DNA: TGTGCCTGGAGACAGGGAGGGTGGGCTGAAGCTTTCTTT.

V and J are TRBV12-3 or TRBV12-4 and TRBJ1-2; 7 bases line up with TRBD1. The CDR3 has 13 residues. J gave up 5 bases and V 5 bases, and 5 bases lay outside the gene matches. CDR3 loop: CASSPRTGYGYTF. The DNA of the CDR3 is TGTGCCAGCAGTCCCAGGACAGGTTATGGCTACACCTTC.

The chain links TRBV27 to TRBJ2-7, with 7 bases aligning to TRBD2. There are 15 residues in the CDR3. Trimming at V came to 7 bases and at J to 3 bases, leaving 12 bases not matched to a gene. Germline V gene data show CDR1 as MNHEY and CDR2 as SMNVEV (reference sequence). The CDR3 reads CASTRVASGLYEQYF. CDR3 sequence (DNA): TGTGCCAGCACCCGAGTGGCTAGCGGCCTCTACGAGCAGTACTTC.

The chain uses TRBV6-5 and TRBJ2-1; D possibly corresponds to TRBD2 (6 bases). Germline assignment: CDR1 MNHEY and CDR2 SVGAGI. V lost 5 bases, J lost 4 bases, and 12 bases lay in between. The length of the CDR3 is 14 residues. The CDR3 region has the DNA TGTGCCAGCAGTCTTTCGGGAGCGTACAATGAGCAGTTCTTC. Translation gives CASSLSGAYNEQFF.

V usage is TRBV28 and J usage is TRBJ1-5; D ambiguous. The V end was cut by 5 bases, the J end by 11 bases, with 10 bases between. Looked up from germline, CDR1 is MDHEN and CDR2 is SYDVKM. The CDR3 has 11 amino acids. Here the CDR3 DNA reads TGTGCCAGCAGTGTGCGCGTGGCCCAGCATTTT. Translating it yields CASSVRVAQHF.

The rearrangement links TRBV6-5 to TRBJ1-1, with 7 bases lining up with TRBD1. The V and J ends lost 2 bases and 5 bases, in that order; junction bases with no gene match: 11. The germline V gene has CDR1 MNHEY and CDR2 SVGAGI. The CDR3 has 16 residues. The CDR3 is CASSYHGQEAVTEAFF. The CDR3 nucleotides read TGTGCCAGCAGTTACCACGGACAGGAGGCTGTTACTGAAGCTTTCTTT.

V and J are TRBV2 and TRBJ2-3; 9 bases map to TRBD2. The CDR3 covers 15 residues. CDR1 SNHLY and CDR2 FYNNEI come from the germline V gene. V lost 6 bases, J lost 3 bases, and 7 bases stayed unmatched. CDR3 amino acids: CASSFSSGNTDTQYF. The CDR3 DNA reads as TGTGCCAGCAGCTTTTCTAGCGGGAATACAGATACGCAGTATTTT.

The genes are TRBV19 and TRBJ2-5; 11 nucleotides line up with TRBD1. The CDR3 loop spans 15 amino acids. Trimming cost V 1 base and J 2 bases; bases outside gene matches: 0. The V gene's germline CDR1 is LNHDA and CDR2 SQIVND (reference sequence). The CDR3 sequence: CASSIGDRGQETQYF. CDR3 sequence (DNA): TGTGCCAGTAGTATAGGGGACAGGGGGCAAGAGACCCAGTACTTC.

The gene calls are TRBV7-2 and TRBJ2-1; 12 positions agree with TRBD2. Germline V gene sequence: CDR1 SGHTA, CDR2 FQGNSA. The CDR3 is 15 amino acids. V was clipped by 0 bases and J by 10 bases; unmatched bases: 4. The CDR3 DNA is TGTGCCAGCAGCTTAGCGGGCCTAGCGGGAGGGGAGCAGTTCTTC. Protein sequence: CASSLAGLAGGEQFF.

This sequence joins TRBV6-6 and TRBJ1-1, with a tentative D call TRBD1 (6 bases). The CDR3 covers 13 residues. Looked up from germline, CDR1 is MNHNY and CDR2 is SVGAGI (reference sequence). Trimming left V 5 bases short and J 4 bases short, with 11 bases between. The CDR3 bases are TGTGCCAGCAGTCCAGGGGAGGGCACTGAAGCTTTCTTT. Translated, it gives CASSPGEGTEAFF.

This clone has just a few counts. As DNA, the CDR3 is TGCGCCAGCAGCTTGGAAGGGAGTGATAATTCACCCCTCCACTTT. It codes for CASSLEGSDNSPLHF. The chain couples TRBV5-1 to TRBJ1-6; D is unresolved. This CDR3 spans 15 amino acids. The germline V gene has CDR1 SGHRS and CDR2 YFSETQ. V was trimmed by 0 bases and J by 5 bases, leaving 9 bases between them.

The chain joins TRBV7-9 to TRBJ1-1; the D is unclear. The CDR3 contains 15 residues. V was cut by 3 bases and J by 3 bases, with 14 bases left in between. In germline, CDR1 is SEHNR, CDR2 FQNEAQ (reference sequence). CDR3 region: CASSFADLRDTEAFF. Written as DNA, the CDR3 is TGTGCCAGCAGCTTCGCGGATTTGAGGGACACTGAAGCTTTCTTT.

A single count supports this clone. V and J are TRBV7-9 and TRBJ2-2; D is undetermined. The V gene's germline CDR1 is SEHNR and CDR2 FQNEAQ (reference sequence). The CDR3 runs 14 residues. V was clipped by 1 base and J by 1 base, with 4 bases between them. CDR3 nucleotides: TGTGCCAGCAGCTTAGGACAGAACACCGGGGAGCTGTTTTTT. It specifies CASSLGQNTGELFF.

The J gene is TRBJ2-1, the V gene TRBV30; D perhaps matches TRBD1 (5 bases). V lost 5 bases and J 8 bases, leaving 13 bases between the germline ends. The CDR3 has 12 residues. Germline-derived CDR1 and CDR2 are GTSNPN and SVGIG (reference sequence). CDR3 sequence (DNA): TGTGCCTGGTCTCCGTTAGGGGATGAGCAGTTCTTC. This encodes CAWSPLGDEQFF.

The chain uses TRBV25-1 and TRBJ1-1; TRBD1 is a possible D gene (5 bases). Trimming cost V 7 bases and J 8 bases, with 8 bases left between them. Germline values: CDR1 MGHDK, CDR2 SYGVNS. The CDR3 has 10 amino acids. CDR3 sequence reads: CASIPGEAFF. Written as DNA, the CDR3 is TGTGCCAGCATTCCAGGGGAAGCTTTCTTT.

The CDR3 sequence is CSAERTSGRANTGELFF. The DNA for the CDR3 is TGCAGCGCGGAAAGGACTAGCGGGAGGGCCAACACCGGGGAGCTGTTTTTT. The rearrangement links TRBV29-1 to TRBJ2-2, with 15 bases identical to TRBD2. Germline V gene data show CDR1 as SQVTM and CDR2 as ANQGSEA. CDR3 length: 17 amino acids. The ends lost 7 bases at V and 2 bases at J; junction bases unmatched: 8.

V gene TRBV2 combines with J gene TRBJ2-5; D call uncertain. The germline gives CDR1 SNHLY, CDR2 FYNNEI. The length of the CDR3 is 14 residues. V lost 4 bases, J lost 4 bases, and 13 bases lay in between. In nucleotides, the CDR3 is TGTGCCAGCAGTGGGTCCCGAGTTGGAGAGACCCAGTACTTC. It codes for CASSGSRVGETQYF.

The V and J genes are TRBV19 and TRBJ1-5, with TRBD1 matching over 7 bases. Germline loops: CDR1 LNHDA, CDR2 SQIVND (reference sequence). This CDR3 is 14 amino acids long. Losses at the gene ends were 7 bases for V and 4 bases for J; bases not matched to a gene: 7. CDR3 region: CASTRQGFNQPQHF. Here the CDR3 DNA reads TGTGCCAGTACAAGACAGGGATTTAATCAGCCCCAGCATTTT.

The chain is built from TRBV6-1 and TRBJ2-7; TRBD1 agrees at 7 bases. Trimming at V came to 1 base and at J to 3 bases, leaving 6 bases not matched to a gene. This CDR3 has 15 amino acids. CDR1 MNHNS and CDR2 SASEGT come from the germline V gene. CDR3 in amino acids: CASSEERQGLYEQYF. CDR3 DNA: TGTGCCAGCAGTGAAGAGCGACAGGGCCTCTACGAGCAGTACTTC.

The J gene is TRBJ1-1, the V gene TRBV11-3; D is undetermined. Germline CDR1 and CDR2: SGHNT and YENEEA. The CDR3 runs to 13 residues. The ends were cut back, 3 bases at V and 6 bases at J, with 11 bases in the middle. CDR3 DNA sequence: TGTGCCAGCAGCTTCGGAGGGCGCCCTGAAGCTTTCTTT. Protein: CASSFGGRPEAFF.

The chain has TRBV27 and TRBJ1-5; possibly TRBD1 for D (5 bases). V gave up 4 bases and J gave up 4 bases, with 17 bases separating them. Germline loops: CDR1 MNHEY, CDR2 SMNVEV (reference sequence). This CDR3 comprises 16 residues. The CDR3 is CASSSAGGADNQPQHF. The CDR3 nucleotides are TGTGCCAGCAGTTCCGCGGGCGGGGCAGATAATCAGCCCCAGCATTTT.

This clone has a single count. This chain joins TRBV28 and TRBJ1-2; 9 nucleotides agree with TRBD1. In germline, CDR1 is MDHEN, CDR2 SYDVKM. CDR3 length: 14 residues. The trim removed 3 bases at V and 7 bases at J, leaving 6 bases unmatched. CDR3 DNA sequence: TGTGCCAGCAGTTTGGGACAGGGAGGGAGTGGCTACACCTTC. Protein: CASSLGQGGSGYTF.

The chain has TRBV24-1 and TRBJ1-5; TRBD1 aligns across 8 bases. The germline V gene has CDR1 KGHDR and CDR2 SFDVKD. V lost 2 bases and J lost 5; bases outside the gene matches: 1. This CDR3 has 14 amino acids. In DNA, the CDR3 is TGTGCCACCAGTGATTCAGGGGGCTATCAGCCCCAGCATTTT. Translating it yields CATSDSGGYQPQHF.